The sequence of this TCR beta chain was determined in a study of blood T cell repertoires in COVID-19. Study in general: Collection of acute and convalescent COVID-19 samples took place in the United States, Italy and Spain. Sources were T cells, B-cell-depleted T cells, or PBMCs; the material itself was cDNA or gDNA.

V was pared by 3 bases and J by 2 bases, with 5 bases of the junction left unmatched. This CDR3 contains 16 residues. The V gene's germline CDR1 is MNHNS and CDR2 SASEGT. In the original processing: Amplification with reference gene primers provided the estimates of nucleated cell counts. The repertoire was sequenced with immunoSEQ multiplex PCR; TCRdb's copy has only in-frame clones and lacks some. V, J and clone size were drawn from that table, and D and trimming were deduced from the DNA. The data contain roughly 30,000 clones, around 87% of them singletons. Source material: peripheral blood. The chain uses TRBV6-1 and TRBJ2-3; TRBD2 agrees at 10 bases. This receptor was obtained from a man between 65 and 80 years old with acute or convalescent COVID-19. For the CDR3, the DNA is TGTGCCAGCAGTGAGCGGACTAGCGGATTCACAGATACGCAGTATTTT. It encodes CASSERTSGFTDTQYF.